One sample yielded the 31 T cell receptor beta chains listed below, sequenced in a study of graft-versus-host responses after intestinal transplantation. Which antigens these TCRs recognize remains unknown. The protocol was immunoSEQ multiplex PCR, while the TCRdb copy is restricted to in-frame clones and leaves out a portion. Among tens of thousands of clones listed, approximately 88% were seen once. The sample here was unstimulated CD4+ T cells sorted from spleen or lymph node cells, taken before intestinal transplant. The receptor source for this set is a human donor who received an intestinal transplant.

Details on this clone: The junction does not match germline at one end; this may be a read error. This chain connects TRBV7-7 to TRBJ2-1; 8 nucleotides agree with TRBD2. CDR3 length equals 14 residues. Germline CDR1 and CDR2: SSHAT and FNYEAQ (reference sequence). This CDR3 is CASSLTGGWNEQFF. CDR3 coding DNA: TGTGCTAGCAGCTTGACGGGAGGGTGGAATGAGCAGTTCTTC.

The DNA of the CDR3 is TGCGCCAGCAGCCAAGGGGGCGCGTCCTGGGAGCCCCAGCATTTT. Protein sequence: CASSQGGASWEPQHF. The chain has TRBV4-1 and TRBJ1-5; tentative D call: TRBD1 (5 bases). Germline CDR1 reads MGHRA; CDR2 reads YSYEKL. The CDR3 spans 15 residues. V was pared by 1 base and J by 8 bases, with 15 bases between.

This clone appeared a single time. This chain uses TRBV5-1 with TRBJ1-4; 11 bases agree with TRBD1. V lost 4 bases to trimming and J lost 6 bases; unmatched junction nucleotides: 14. CDR3 size: 18 residues. CDR1 SGHRS and CDR2 YFSETQ come from the germline V gene. The CDR3 sequence is CASSPSGTGGGRDEKLFF. In DNA form, the CDR3 reads TGCGCCAGCAGCCCATCCGGGACAGGGGGGGGCAGGGATGAAAAACTGTTTTTT. Supplemented by reference TRBV5-1 and TRBJ1-4, the full variable domain reads KAGVTQTPRYLIKTRGQQVTLSCSPISGHRSVSWYQQTPGQGLQFLFEYFSETQRNKGNFPGRFSGRQFSNSRSEMNVSTLELGDSALYLCASSPSGTGGGRDEKLFFGSGTQLSVL.

The chain joins TRBV27 to TRBJ2-5, with no clear D. The J call is uncertain, as TRBJ2-7 better fits the DNA end. CDR1 and CDR2 (germline): MNHEY, SMNVEV (reference sequence). The CDR3 is 13 amino acids. CDR3 bases: TGTGCCAGCAGTTTATGGGCCCACGACGAGCAGTACTTC. Residues: CASSLWAHDEQYF.

This chain connects TRBV5-1 to TRBJ2-7; 10 bases are a match to TRBD1. The J segment lost 7 bases and the V segment lost 1 base, leaving 8 bases of the junction unmatched. CDR1 is SGHRS and CDR2 is YFSETQ in the germline V gene. The CDR3 length is 15 residues. The CDR3 is CASSLRGQGTSEQYF. The CDR3 bases are TGCGCCAGCAGCTTGCGGGGACAGGGGACGAGTGAGCAGTACTTC. Full variable domain (missing parts from reference TRBV5-1 and TRBJ2-7): KAGVTQTPRYLIKTRGQQVTLSCSPISGHRSVSWYQQTPGQGLQFLFEYFSETQRNKGNFPGRFSGRQFSNSRSEMNVSTLELGDSALYLCASSLRGQGTSEQYFGPGTRLTVT.

This chain connects TRBV7-8 to TRBJ1-1, with TRBD1 identical over 7 bases. V shed 5 bases and J 2 bases; nucleotides not matched to a gene: 5. Germline assignment: CDR1 SGHVS and CDR2 FQNEAQ. This CDR3 region has 14 residues. CDR3: CASSPGTANTEAFF. The CDR3 DNA reads as TGTGCCAGCAGCCCCGGGACAGCCAACACTGAAGCTTTCTTT.

This sequence joins TRBV6-5 and TRBJ1-4; 8 bases are shared with TRBD1. Germline V gene lookup returns CDR1 MNHEY and CDR2 SVGAGI. The CDR3 spans 15 residues. The V gene end was trimmed by 5 bases and the J gene end by 5 bases; junction bases not matched to a gene: 7. For the CDR3, the DNA is TGTGCCAGCAGTCCTGGACAGGGATCGAATGAAAAACTGTTTTTT. Residues: CASSPGQGSNEKLFF.

V usage is TRBV28 and J usage is TRBJ1-4, with D perhaps matching TRBD1 (5 bases). Germline V CDR1 and CDR2: MDHEN, SYDVKM. This CDR3 is built from 14 residues. Trimming removed 1 base at V and 5 bases at J, with 8 bases between. The CDR3 region has the DNA TGTGCCAGCAGTTTATCGGCAGGGAATGAAAAACTGTTTTTT. Its translation: CASSLSAGNEKLFF. The full variable domain, its missing parts supplied by reference TRBV28 and TRBJ1-4, is DVKVTQSSRYLVKRTGEKVFLECVQDMDHENMFWYRQDPGLGLRLIYFSYDVKMKEKGDIPEGYSVSREKKERFSLILESASTNQTSMYLCASSLSAGNEKLFFGSGTQLSVL.

This clone was detected once. The chain has TRBV5-1 and TRBJ2-3; D perhaps matches TRBD2 (7 bases). Looked up from germline, CDR1 is SGHRS and CDR2 is YFSETQ. The V gene lost 7 bases and the J gene lost 5 bases, with 26 bases spanning the gap. The CDR3 length is 17 residues. The CDR3 spells CASRRAYGGARVDTQYF. Written as DNA, the CDR3 is TGCGCCAGCCGTCGAGCCTATGGGGGGGCACGTGTAGATACGCAGTATTTT.

This clone was seen just once. The CDR3 region is CASSSPLPGLGSTDTQYF. In nucleotides, the CDR3 is TGTGCCAGCAGCTCCCCCTTACCGGGACTCGGTAGCACAGATACGCAGTATTTT. The J gene is TRBJ2-3, the V gene TRBV5-4; D perhaps matches TRBD2 (6 bases). This CDR3 spans 18 amino acids. Trimming took off 3 bases at V and 0 bases at J, with 20 bases between the two ends. Germline CDR1 is SGHNT and CDR2 is YYREEE (reference sequence).

The V and J genes are TRBV7-2 and TRBJ1-1; no clear D gene. V was trimmed by 5 bases and J by 4 bases, leaving 17 bases between them. Germline loops: CDR1 SGHTA, CDR2 FQGNSA. CDR3 size: 15 residues. The CDR3 protein is CASSAHQVTSTEAFF. The CDR3 DNA sequence: TGTGCCAGCAGCGCGCACCAGGTAACCAGCACTGAAGCTTTCTTT.

The chain carries TRBV11-2 and TRBJ2-5; TRBD1 matches at 9 bases. This CDR3 has 16 amino acids. Germline V gives CDR1 SGHAT, CDR2 FQNNGV. The V segment lost 6 bases and the J segment 2 bases; nucleotides outside the gene matches: 10. The CDR3: CASRTLPGQGQETQYF. The CDR3 nucleotides read TGTGCCAGCAGAACATTGCCGGGACAGGGACAAGAGACCCAGTACTTC.

This chain links TRBV9 with TRBJ2-1; 9 positions agree with TRBD1. The CDR3 has 15 amino acids. Trimming took 3 bases from V and 2 from J; bases not matched to a gene: 3. CDR1 and CDR2 from the germline V gene are SGDLS and YYNGEE. The CDR3 here is CASSEGTGTYNEQFF. The CDR3 DNA sequence: TGTGCCAGCAGCGAAGGGACAGGGACCTACAATGAGCAGTTCTTC. Filled out from reference TRBV9 and TRBJ2-1, the complete variable domain reads DSGVTQTPKHLITATGQRVTLRCSPRSGDLSVYWYQQSLDQGLQFLIQYYNGEERAKGNILERFSAQQFPDLHSELNLSSLELGDSALYFCASSEGTGTYNEQFFGPGTRLTVL.

This clone came up a few times. The CDR3 DNA sequence: TGTGCCAGCAGTGAAGGGACTAGCGGGGTCGACAATGAGCAGTTCTTC. Translated, it gives CASSEGTSGVDNEQFF. V and J are TRBV2 and TRBJ2-1; 12 nucleotides align to TRBD2. The CDR3 runs 16 residues. The ends lost 1 base at V and 5 bases at J; junction bases unmatched: 3. CDR1 and CDR2 from the germline V gene are SNHLY and FYNNEI.

The table lists this clone with a count of one. This chain joins TRBV29-1 and TRBJ2-5; 7 bases are a match to TRBD2. Germline loops: CDR1 SQVTM, CDR2 ANQGSEA. The V segment lost 4 bases and the J segment 5 bases; nucleotides outside the gene matches: 7. The CDR3 sequence is 13 residues long. The CDR3 coding sequence is TGCAGCGTTGTGAGGGAGCGGGGCGAGACCCAGTACTTC. This encodes CSVVRERGETQYF.

V gene TRBV15 combines with J gene TRBJ2-1; 12 bases map to TRBD2. CDR1 is LNHNV, CDR2 YYDKDF, per germline (reference sequence). CDR3 length: 16 amino acids. The trim removed 5 bases at V and 6 bases at J, leaving 8 bases unmatched. The CDR3 coding sequence is TGTGCCACCAGCCGAGGACTGACTAGCGGGGGCAATGAGCAGTTCTTC. Protein: CATSRGLTSGGNEQFF.

The chain is built from TRBV2 and TRBJ1-4, with D possibly TRBD1 on 6 matching bases. Germline CDR1 is SNHLY and CDR2 is FYNNEI. CDR3 size: 14 residues. The ends were cut back, 4 bases at V and 8 bases at J, with 14 bases in the middle. The CDR3 sequence: CASSGTGRNEKLFF. In DNA form, the CDR3 reads TGTGCCAGCAGTGGAACAGGGCGGAACGAAAAACTGTTTTTT.

The chain is built from TRBV28 and TRBJ1-5; 7 bases map to TRBD1. J lost 7 bases, V lost 5 bases, and 11 bases had no gene match. In germline, CDR1 is MDHEN, CDR2 SYDVKM. The CDR3 sequence is 15 residues long. CDR3 amino acids: CASSIPDRMGQPQHF. In DNA, the CDR3 is TGTGCCAGCAGTATCCCGGACAGGATGGGGCAGCCCCAGCATTTT.

This CDR3 is CASSLGTGGYTF. The CDR3, as DNA: TGCGCCAGCAGCTTAGGGACAGGCGGCTACACCTTC. V and J are TRBV5-1 and TRBJ1-2; 8 nucleotides match TRBD1. Trimming took 2 bases from V and 8 from J; bases not matched to a gene: 2. CDR1 SGHRS and CDR2 YFSETQ come from the germline V gene. The CDR3 extends over 12 amino acids. The variable domain in full, completed from reference TRBV5-1 and TRBJ1-2, reads KAGVTQTPRYLIKTRGQQVTLSCSPISGHRSVSWYQQTPGQGLQFLFEYFSETQRNKGNFPGRFSGRQFSNSRSEMNVSTLELGDSALYLCASSLGTGGYTFGSGTRLTVV.

This clone was recorded once. V and J are TRBV7-9 and TRBJ2-2, with 9 bases that match TRBD2. CDR1 and CDR2 (germline): SEHNR, FQNEAQ (reference sequence). The CDR3 runs to 14 residues. J lost 4 bases, V lost 3 bases, and 0 bases had no gene match. CDR3 loop: CASSFSGGTGELFF. For the CDR3, the DNA is TGTGCCAGCAGCTTTAGCGGGGGCACCGGGGAGCTGTTTTTT.

This clone is a singleton in its sample. The rearrangement links TRBV28 to TRBJ1-2; 9 bases fit TRBD1. CDR1 is MDHEN, CDR2 SYDVKM, per germline. The J segment lost 4 bases and the V segment lost 3 bases, leaving 6 bases of the junction unmatched. The CDR3 spans 15 residues. CDR3 in amino acids: CASSLGTGFLYGYTF. The CDR3 region has the DNA TGTGCCAGCAGTTTGGGGACAGGGTTCCTCTATGGCTACACCTTC.

The chain joins TRBV30 to TRBJ1-1, with D unresolved. The germline V gene has CDR1 GTSNPN and CDR2 SVGIG (reference sequence). CDR3 length: 14 residues. V was pared by 0 bases and J by 4 bases, with 12 bases between. CDR3 protein: CAWSVGQVLTEAFF. In nucleotides, the CDR3 is TGTGCCTGGAGTGTAGGCCAGGTCCTCACTGAAGCTTTCTTT.

CDR3 DNA: TGTGCCAGCACCCGAGCGGGAGGGACAATCAATGAGCAGTTCTTC. Translation: CASTRAGGTINEQFF. The chain combines TRBV6-5 with TRBJ2-1; 10 nucleotides match TRBD2. This CDR3 contains 15 residues. The V gene's germline CDR1 is MNHEY and CDR2 SVGAGI. The trim removed 7 bases at V and 6 bases at J, leaving 9 bases unmatched.

The genes are TRBV9 and TRBJ2-7; TRBD1 matches at 7 bases. Germline V gene data show CDR1 as SGDLS and CDR2 as YYNGEE. The CDR3 covers 13 residues. Trimming removed 0 bases from V and 5 bases from J; junction bases left unmatched: 2. As DNA, the CDR3 is TGTGCCAGCAGCGTAGGACAGGGCGACGAGCAGTACTTC. Its translation: CASSVGQGDEQYF.

This clone was seen just once. The V call is TRBV7-9, the J call TRBJ2-5, with 10 bases lining up with TRBD2. The CDR3 sequence is 14 residues long. Germline V CDR1 and CDR2: SEHNR, FQNEAQ (reference sequence). J gave up 3 bases and V 3 bases, and 1 base lay outside the gene matches. Here the CDR3 DNA reads TGTGCCAGCAGCTTCGGACTAGCGGAAGAGACCCAGTACTTC. It yields the protein CASSFGLAEETQYF.

The chain combines TRBV18 with TRBJ1-2; D not certain. V gave up 3 bases and J gave up 0 bases, with 8 bases separating them. This CDR3 region has 14 residues. Germline V lookup: CDR1 KGHSH, CDR2 LQKENI. Here the CDR3 DNA reads TGTGCCAGCTCACCGGGCAGCCCTAACTATGGCTACACCTTC. Residues: CASSPGSPNYGYTF.

The table lists this clone with a few counts. The J gene is TRBJ2-7, the V gene TRBV5-1, with 14 positions matching TRBD2. Germline CDR1 and CDR2: SGHRS and YFSETQ. The CDR3 sequence is 18 residues long. The V gene end was trimmed by 0 bases and the J gene end by 0 bases; junction bases not matched to a gene: 5. CDR3 DNA sequence: TGCGCCAGCAGCTTGGGGGGACTAGCGGGGGCCCGCTCCTACGAGCAGTACTTC. Translated, it gives CASSLGGLAGARSYEQYF. Full variable domain (rest looked up from reference TRBV5-1 and TRBJ2-7): KAGVTQTPRYLIKTRGQQVTLSCSPISGHRSVSWYQQTPGQGLQFLFEYFSETQRNKGNFPGRFSGRQFSNSRSEMNVSTLELGDSALYLCASSLGGLAGARSYEQYFGPGTRLTVT.

The chain uses TRBV5-1 and TRBJ2-1; possible D gene TRBD1, 6 bases. The CDR3 is 15 residues long. In germline, CDR1 is SGHRS, CDR2 YFSETQ. Trimming removed 0 bases at V and 3 bases at J, with 10 bases between. The CDR3: CASSLGGQSYNEQFF. The CDR3 nucleotides read TGCGCCAGCAGCTTGGGTGGACAGAGCTACAATGAGCAGTTCTTC.

This chain connects TRBV5-6 to TRBJ2-5, with D maybe TRBD2 (5 bases). The germline CDR1 and CDR2 sequences are SGHDT and YYEEEE. This CDR3 spans 15 amino acids. Trimming removed 2 bases at V and 3 bases at J, with 14 bases between. The CDR3 bases are TGTGCCAGCAGCTTCGCCACTAGTTCGGAAGAGACCCAGTACTTC. This encodes CASSFATSSEETQYF.

This sequence joins TRBV7-6 and TRBJ1-5, with 7 bases fitting TRBD1. This CDR3 is 16 amino acids long. V shed 1 base, J shed 5 bases, and the junction held 8 bases outside the gene matches. Germline assignment: CDR1 SGHVS and CDR2 FNYEAQ. For the CDR3, the DNA is TGTGCCAGCAGCTTAGGTGGAGGGGGCAAGGATCAGCCCCAGCATTTT. Its translation is CASSLGGGGKDQPQHF.

The chain recombines TRBV7-9 with TRBJ1-4; D might be TRBD1 (5 bases). This CDR3 contains 15 residues. Trimming removed 4 bases at V and 5 bases at J, with 14 bases between. Germline V CDR1 and CDR2: SEHNR, FQNEAQ (reference sequence). The CDR3, as DNA: TGTGCCAGCAGCTCAGACGGGGGGGGGAATGAAAAACTGTTTTTT. The encoded protein is CASSSDGGGNEKLFF.